This entry lists 11 T cell receptor beta chains sequenced from one sample in a study of CD8 T cells in Susac syndrome (dated by TCRdb to the late 2010s). Libraries were prepared through the immunoSEQ multiplex PCR assay. RNA was extracted with the RNeasy kit and 0.5 to 1 ug was reverse transcribed using random hexamers. TCRdb reworked the public reads: Q25 trimming with fastp, MiXCR clone assembly, productive beta chains retained. Rows with one shared CDR3 protein collapse into an entry with the most common genes and DNA. The sample profile shows roughly 150,000 distinct CDR3 sequences; roughly 96% of them were found once. The ten largest clones add up to over 0.12% of the sample. Sequences were obtained from CD8+ T cells from PBMCs. All receptors come from a human donor with multiple sclerosis.

The CDR3 DNA is TGTGCCACCAGCAGAGGACAGTCGAACTATGGCTACACCTTC. This translates into CATSRGQSNYGYTF. The chain joins TRBV15 to TRBJ1-2; D might be TRBD1 (5 bases). V shed 1 base and J shed 2 bases, with 8 bases lying between them. The CDR3 runs 14 residues. Germline V gives CDR1 LNHNV, CDR2 YYDKDF (reference sequence).

This clonotype was counted once. J is TRBJ1-1 and V is TRBV7-9; unclear D gene. Germline V gene sequence: CDR1 SEHNR, CDR2 FQNEAQ (reference sequence). This CDR3 spans 13 amino acids. The V and J ends lost 5 bases and 1 base respectively, with 8 bases between them. The DNA of the CDR3 is TGTGCCAGCAGCCACGAGGCGAACACTGAAGCTTTCTTT. Translating it yields CASSHEANTEAFF.

V usage is TRBV4-2 and J usage is TRBJ1-6; D uncertain. Trimming stripped 0 bases from V and 8 bases from J, with 14 bases between. CDR1 is LGHNA and CDR2 is YNFKEQ in the germline V gene. The CDR3 runs to 16 residues. CDR3 coding DNA: TGTGCCAGCAGCCAAGATCGAGCGGGAGAGTATTCACCCCTCCACTTT. Translation: CASSQDRAGEYSPLHF.

The V call is TRBV20-1, the J call TRBJ2-3; 8 bases are shared with TRBD2. The J segment lost 1 base and the V segment lost 1 base, leaving 10 bases of the junction unmatched. Germline CDR1 reads DFQATT; CDR2 reads SNEGSKA (reference sequence). The length of the CDR3 is 17 residues. The CDR3 loop is CSARGSGGGDRTDTQYF. DNA of the CDR3: TGCAGTGCTAGAGGAAGCGGGGGCGGCGATCGCACAGATACGCAGTATTTT.

The chain combines TRBV27 with TRBJ1-2; D uncertain. The CDR3 loop spans 12 amino acids. V was shortened by 6 bases and J by 8 bases, with 13 bases between the two germline ends. Looked up from germline, CDR1 is MNHEY and CDR2 is SMNVEV (reference sequence). This CDR3 reads CASRGSPRGYTF. CDR3 nucleotide sequence: TGTGCCAGCAGGGGATCCCCACGGGGCTACACCTTC.

The V and J genes are TRBV30 and TRBJ2-1, with no clear D. Trimming shortened V by 5 bases and J by 4 bases, and 12 bases separated the two germline ends. Germline V CDR1 and CDR2: GTSNPN, SVGIG (reference sequence). The CDR3 length is 13 residues. The CDR3 reads CAWDTTSYNEQFF. CDR3 DNA sequence: TGTGCCTGGGATACCACGTCTTACAATGAGCAGTTCTTC.

The chain combines TRBV4-2 with TRBJ2-7, with D perhaps matching TRBD2 (5 bases). The CDR3 consists of 16 residues. The germline V gene has CDR1 LGHNA and CDR2 YNFKEQ. V was cut by 0 bases and J by 3 bases, with 15 bases left in between. The CDR3 region has the DNA TGTGCCAGCAGCCAAGACTGGCCGGGGTTGGGCTACGAGCAGTACGTC. Encoded protein: CASSQDWPGLGYEQYV.

This clonotype was recorded once. This rearrangement joins TRBV12-3 or TRBV12-4 to TRBJ2-7; D not resolved. The CDR3 has 13 amino acids. Trimming left V 5 bases short and J 3 bases short, with 11 bases between. The CDR3 coding sequence is TGTGCCAGCAGTCGTACCCTCGGCTACGAGCAGTACTTC. This codes for CASSRTLGYEQYF.

The chain couples TRBV19 to TRBJ1-1, with 8 bases matching TRBD1. The CDR3 runs to 15 residues. J gave up 2 bases and V 9 bases, and 11 bases lay outside the gene matches. Germline values: CDR1 LNHDA, CDR2 SQIVND (reference sequence). The CDR3 protein is CASTAPTGVNTEAFF. The CDR3 DNA sequence: TGTGCCAGCACCGCACCGACAGGGGTAAACACTGAAGCTTTCTTT. The full variable domain, with the rest looked up from reference TRBV19 and TRBJ1-1, is DGGITQSPKYLFRKEGQNVTLSCEQNLNHDAMYWYRQDPGQGLRLIYYSQIVNDFQKGDIAEGYSVSREKKESFPLTVTSAQKNPTAFYLCASTAPTGVNTEAFFGQGTRLTVV.

V is TRBV30 and J is TRBJ2-5; D possibly matches TRBD1 or TRBD2 (5 bases each). The CDR3 runs 15 residues. The germline V gene has CDR1 GTSNPN and CDR2 SVGIG (reference sequence). The ends were cut back, 1 base at V and 2 bases at J, with 14 bases in the middle. The CDR3 is CAWSASGGWQETQYF. The CDR3 DNA reads as TGTGCCTGGAGTGCATCTGGGGGTTGGCAAGAGACCCAGTACTTC.

The gene calls are TRBV29-1 and TRBJ2-2; unclear D gene. V lost 6 bases and J 7 bases, leaving 12 bases between the germline ends. The CDR3 runs to 12 residues. Per the germline V gene, CDR1 is SQVTM and CDR2 is ANQGSEA. In DNA, the CDR3 is TGCAGCGTCTTGCCGGAAAACGGGGAGCTGTTTTTT. Translated, it gives CSVLPENGELFF.